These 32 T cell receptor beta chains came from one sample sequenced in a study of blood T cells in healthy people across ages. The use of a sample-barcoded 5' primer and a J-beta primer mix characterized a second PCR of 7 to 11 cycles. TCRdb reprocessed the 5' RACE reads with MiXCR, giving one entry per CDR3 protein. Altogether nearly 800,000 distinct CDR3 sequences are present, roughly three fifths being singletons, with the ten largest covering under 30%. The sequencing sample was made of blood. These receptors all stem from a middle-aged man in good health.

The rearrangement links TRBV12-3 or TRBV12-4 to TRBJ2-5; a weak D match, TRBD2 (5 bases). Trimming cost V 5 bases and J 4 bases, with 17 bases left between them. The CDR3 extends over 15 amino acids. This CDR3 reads CASSLLTGRRETQYF. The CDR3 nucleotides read TGTGCCAGCAGTCTATTGACGGGGAGACGAGAGACCCAGTACTTC.

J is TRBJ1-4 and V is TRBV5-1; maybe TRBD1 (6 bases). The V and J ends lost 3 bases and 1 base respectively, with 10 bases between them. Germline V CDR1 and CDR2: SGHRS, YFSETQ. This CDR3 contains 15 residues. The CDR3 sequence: CASSWEGGTNEKLFF. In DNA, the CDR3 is TGCGCCAGCAGCTGGGAAGGGGGAACTAATGAAAAACTGTTTTTT.

The CDR3 reads CASSPDGGFRRYEQFF. The CDR3 nucleotides read TGTGCCAGCAGCCCCGATGGGGGGTTTCGGAGGTATGAGCAGTTCTTC. The rearrangement uses TRBV7-2 and TRBJ2-1, with D perhaps matching TRBD2 (6 bases). Trimming cost V 5 bases and J 8 bases, with 22 bases left between them. The CDR3 loop spans 16 amino acids. Germline CDR1 is SGHTA and CDR2 is FQGNSA.

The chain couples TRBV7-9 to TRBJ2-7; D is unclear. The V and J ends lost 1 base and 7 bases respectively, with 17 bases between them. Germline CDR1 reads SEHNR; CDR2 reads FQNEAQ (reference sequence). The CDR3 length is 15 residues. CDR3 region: CASSLGSSSYNEQYF. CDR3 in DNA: TGTGCCAGCAGCTTAGGAAGTAGCTCCTACAATGAGCAGTACTTC. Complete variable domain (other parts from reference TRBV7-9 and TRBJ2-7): DTGVSQNPRHKITKRGQNVTFRCDPISEHNRLYWYRQTLGQGPEFLTYFQNEAQLEKSRLLSDRFSAERPKGSFSTLEIQRTEQGDSAMYLCASSLGSSSYNEQYFGPGTRLTVT.

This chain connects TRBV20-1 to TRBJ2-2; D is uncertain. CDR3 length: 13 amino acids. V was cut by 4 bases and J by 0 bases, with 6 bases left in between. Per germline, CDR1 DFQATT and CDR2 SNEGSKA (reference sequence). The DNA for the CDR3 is TGCAGTGCTAAGATCTCGAACACCGGGGAGCTGTTTTTT. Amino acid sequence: CSAKISNTGELFF.

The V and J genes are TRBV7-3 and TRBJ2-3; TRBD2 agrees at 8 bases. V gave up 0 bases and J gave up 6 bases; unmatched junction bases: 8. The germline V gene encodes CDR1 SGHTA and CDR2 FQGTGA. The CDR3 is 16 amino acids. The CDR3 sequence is CASSLTTQRGWDTQYF. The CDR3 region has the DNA TGTGCCAGCAGCTTAACAACCCAGCGGGGGTGGGATACGCAGTATTTT.

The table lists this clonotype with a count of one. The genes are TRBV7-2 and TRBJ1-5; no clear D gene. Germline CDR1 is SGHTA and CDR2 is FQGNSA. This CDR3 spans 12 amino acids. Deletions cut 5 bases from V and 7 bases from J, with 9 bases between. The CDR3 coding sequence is TGTGCCAGCAGCCGCACGAACCAGCCCCAGCATTTT. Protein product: CASSRTNQPQHF.

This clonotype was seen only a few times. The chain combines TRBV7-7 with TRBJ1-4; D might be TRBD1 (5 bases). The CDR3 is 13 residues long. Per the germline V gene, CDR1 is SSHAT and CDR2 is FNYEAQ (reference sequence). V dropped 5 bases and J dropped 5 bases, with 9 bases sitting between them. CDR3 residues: CASSPRTNEKLFF. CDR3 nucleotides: TGTGCCAGCAGCCCCCGGACAAATGAAAAACTGTTTTTT.

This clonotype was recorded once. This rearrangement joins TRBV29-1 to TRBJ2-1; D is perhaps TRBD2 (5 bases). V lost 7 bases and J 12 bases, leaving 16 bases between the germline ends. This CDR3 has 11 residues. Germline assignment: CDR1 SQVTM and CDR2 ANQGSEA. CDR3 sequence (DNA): TGCAGCGGTTTGACTTTGGACTGGCAGTTCTTC. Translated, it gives CSGLTLDWQFF.

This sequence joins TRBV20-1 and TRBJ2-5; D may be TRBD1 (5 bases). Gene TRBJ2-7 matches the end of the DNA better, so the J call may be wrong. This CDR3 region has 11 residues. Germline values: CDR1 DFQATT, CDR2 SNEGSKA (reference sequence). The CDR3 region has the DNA TGCAGTGGGGGCGGAGCCTACGAGCAGTACTTC. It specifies CSGGGAYEQYF.

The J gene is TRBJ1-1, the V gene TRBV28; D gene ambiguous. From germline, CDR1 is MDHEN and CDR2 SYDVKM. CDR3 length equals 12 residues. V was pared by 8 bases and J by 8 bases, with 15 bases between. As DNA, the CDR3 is TGTGCCAGCGAGAGAGCGACCGGAGAAGCTTTCTTT. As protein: CASERATGEAFF.

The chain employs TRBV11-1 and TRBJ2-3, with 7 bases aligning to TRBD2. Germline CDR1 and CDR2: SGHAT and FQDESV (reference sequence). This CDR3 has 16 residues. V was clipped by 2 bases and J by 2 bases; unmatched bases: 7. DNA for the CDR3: TGTGCCAGCAGCTTATCCGGGACTACTTTCACAGATACGCAGTATTTT. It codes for CASSLSGTTFTDTQYF.

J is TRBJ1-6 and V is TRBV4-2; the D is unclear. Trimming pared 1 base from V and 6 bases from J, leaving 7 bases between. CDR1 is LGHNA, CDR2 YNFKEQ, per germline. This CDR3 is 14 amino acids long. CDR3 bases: TGTGCCAGCAGCCAAGGACGGAGTAATTCACCCCTCCACTTT. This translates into CASSQGRSNSPLHF.

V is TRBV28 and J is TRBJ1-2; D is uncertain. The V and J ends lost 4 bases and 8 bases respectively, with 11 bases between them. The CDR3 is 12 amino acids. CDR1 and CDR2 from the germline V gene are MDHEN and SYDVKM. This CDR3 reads CASSSTVRGYTF. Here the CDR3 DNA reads TGTGCCAGCAGTTCCACAGTTCGGGGCTACACCTTC.

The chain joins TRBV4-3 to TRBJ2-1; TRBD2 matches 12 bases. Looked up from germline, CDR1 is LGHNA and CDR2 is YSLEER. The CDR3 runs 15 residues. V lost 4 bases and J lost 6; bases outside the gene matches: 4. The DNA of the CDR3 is TGCGCCAGCAGCCTTTGGACTAGCGGGACCAATGAGCAGTTCTTC. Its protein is CASSLWTSGTNEQFF.

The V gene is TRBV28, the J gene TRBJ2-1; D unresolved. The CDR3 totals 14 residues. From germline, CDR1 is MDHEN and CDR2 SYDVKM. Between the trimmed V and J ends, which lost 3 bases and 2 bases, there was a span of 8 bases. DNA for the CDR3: TGTGCCAGCAGTTTTCACGTAGCCTACAATGAGCAGTTCTTC. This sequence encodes CASSFHVAYNEQFF.

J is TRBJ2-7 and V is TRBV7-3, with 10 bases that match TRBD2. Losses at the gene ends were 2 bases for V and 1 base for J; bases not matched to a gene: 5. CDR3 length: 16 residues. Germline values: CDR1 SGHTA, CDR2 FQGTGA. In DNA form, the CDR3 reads TGTGCCAGCAGCTTACTTCTAGCGGGAGATTCCTACGAGCAGTACTTC. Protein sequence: CASSLLLAGDSYEQYF.

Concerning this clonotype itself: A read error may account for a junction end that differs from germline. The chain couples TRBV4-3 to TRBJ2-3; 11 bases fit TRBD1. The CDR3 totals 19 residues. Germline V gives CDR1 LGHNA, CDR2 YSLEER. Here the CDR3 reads CASSQGVMGTGGRTDAQYF. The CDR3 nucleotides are TGCGCCAGCAGCCAAGGAGTGATGGGGACAGGGGGTCGTACAGATGCGCAGTATTTT.

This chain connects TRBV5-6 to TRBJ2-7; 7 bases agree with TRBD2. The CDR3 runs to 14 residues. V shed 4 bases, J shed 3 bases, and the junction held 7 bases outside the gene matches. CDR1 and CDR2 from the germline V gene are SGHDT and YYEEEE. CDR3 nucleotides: TGTGCCAGCAGCGCCACCGGGACTAACTACGAGCAGTACTTC. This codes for CASSATGTNYEQYF.

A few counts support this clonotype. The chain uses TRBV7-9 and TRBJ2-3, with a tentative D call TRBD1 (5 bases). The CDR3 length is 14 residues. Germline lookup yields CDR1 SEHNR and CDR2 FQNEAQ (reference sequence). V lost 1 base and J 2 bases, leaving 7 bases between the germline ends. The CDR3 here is CASSLEQATDTQYF. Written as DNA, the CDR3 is TGTGCCAGCAGCTTAGAACAGGCCACAGATACGCAGTATTTT.

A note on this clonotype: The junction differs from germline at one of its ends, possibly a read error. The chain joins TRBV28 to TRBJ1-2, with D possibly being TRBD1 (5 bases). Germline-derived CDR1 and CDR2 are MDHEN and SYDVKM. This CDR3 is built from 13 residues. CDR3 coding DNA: TGTGCCAGCAGCGGGGCGTTCACTATGGGCTACACCTTT. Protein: CASSGAFTMGYTF.

Here the CDR3 DNA reads TGCGCCAGCACCGAGGGACTAGCGGGAGGCACAGATACGCAGTATTTT. Its protein product is CASTEGLAGGTDTQYF. V is TRBV5-1 and J is TRBJ2-3, with 14 bases aligning to TRBD2. The CDR3 runs to 16 residues. V trimming: 6 bases; J trimming: 1 base; junction bases outside the gene matches: 4. From germline, CDR1 is SGHRS and CDR2 YFSETQ.

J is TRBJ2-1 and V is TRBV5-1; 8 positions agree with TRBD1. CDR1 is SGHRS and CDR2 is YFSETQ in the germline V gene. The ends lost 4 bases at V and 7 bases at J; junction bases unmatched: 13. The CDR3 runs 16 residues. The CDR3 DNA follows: TGCGCCAGCAGCCGCTCTACGCAGGGGGCTGGTAATGAGCAGTTCTTC. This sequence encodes CASSRSTQGAGNEQFF.

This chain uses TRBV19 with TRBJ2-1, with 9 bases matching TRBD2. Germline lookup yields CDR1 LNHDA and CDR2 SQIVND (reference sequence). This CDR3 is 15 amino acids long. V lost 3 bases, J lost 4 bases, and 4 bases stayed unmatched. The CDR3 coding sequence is TGTGCCAGTAGTATGAAACTAGCGGGTTACAATGAGCAGTTCTTC. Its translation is CASSMKLAGYNEQFF.

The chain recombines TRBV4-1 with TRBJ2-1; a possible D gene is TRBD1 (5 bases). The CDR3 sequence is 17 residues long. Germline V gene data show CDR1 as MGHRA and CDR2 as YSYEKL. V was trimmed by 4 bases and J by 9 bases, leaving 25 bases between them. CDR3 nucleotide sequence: TGCGCCAGCAGCCTCATGACGGTGGGGCAGGGTTCATCTGAGCAGTTCTTC. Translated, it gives CASSLMTVGQGSSEQFF.

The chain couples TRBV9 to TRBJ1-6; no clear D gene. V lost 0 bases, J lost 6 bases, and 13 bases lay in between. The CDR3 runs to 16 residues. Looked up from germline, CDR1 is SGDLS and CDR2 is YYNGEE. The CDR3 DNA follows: TGTGCCAGCAGCGTAGACCCGGCTGGTGGTAATTCACCCCTCCACTTT. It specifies CASSVDPAGGNSPLHF.

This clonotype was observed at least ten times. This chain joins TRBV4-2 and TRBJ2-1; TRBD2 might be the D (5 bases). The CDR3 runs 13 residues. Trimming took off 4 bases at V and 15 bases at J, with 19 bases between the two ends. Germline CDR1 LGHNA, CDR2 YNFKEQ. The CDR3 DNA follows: TGTGCCAGCAGCCGGGCTATCGGTAGCGCCTCGTTCTTC. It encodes CASSRAIGSASFF.

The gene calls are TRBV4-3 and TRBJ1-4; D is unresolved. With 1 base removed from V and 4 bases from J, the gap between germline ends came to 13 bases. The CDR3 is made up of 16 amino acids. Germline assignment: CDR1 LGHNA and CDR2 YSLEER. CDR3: CASSQGFYGDNEKLFF. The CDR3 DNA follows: TGCGCCAGCAGCCAAGGATTTTACGGGGATAATGAAAAACTGTTTTTT.

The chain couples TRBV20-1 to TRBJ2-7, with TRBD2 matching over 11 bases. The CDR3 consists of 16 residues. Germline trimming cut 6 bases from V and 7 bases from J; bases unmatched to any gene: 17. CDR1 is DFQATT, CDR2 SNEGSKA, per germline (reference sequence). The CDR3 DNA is TGCAGTGCAGCCCGGTTTCGGACTAGCGGGTTCGGAGAGCAGTACTTC. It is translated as CSAARFRTSGFGEQYF.

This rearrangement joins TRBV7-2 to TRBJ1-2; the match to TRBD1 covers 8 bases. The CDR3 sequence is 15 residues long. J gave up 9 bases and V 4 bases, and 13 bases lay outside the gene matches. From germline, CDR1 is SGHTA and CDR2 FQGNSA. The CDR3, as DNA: TGTGCCAGCAGCTCTACTACCCAGGGGGCGCCGAGCTACACCTTC. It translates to CASSSTTQGAPSYTF.

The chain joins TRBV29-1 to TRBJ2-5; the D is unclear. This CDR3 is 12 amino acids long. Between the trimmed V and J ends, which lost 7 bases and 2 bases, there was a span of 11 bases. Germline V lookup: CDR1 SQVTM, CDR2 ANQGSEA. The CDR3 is CSAGRPQETQYF. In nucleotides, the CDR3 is TGCAGCGCGGGTCGCCCACAAGAGACCCAGTACTTC.

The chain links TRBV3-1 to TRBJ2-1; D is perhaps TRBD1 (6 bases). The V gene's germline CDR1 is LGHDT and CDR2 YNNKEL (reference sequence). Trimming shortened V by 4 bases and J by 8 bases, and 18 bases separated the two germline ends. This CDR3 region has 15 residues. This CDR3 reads CASSPRQVVMDEQFF. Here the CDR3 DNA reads TGTGCCAGCAGCCCTCGACAGGTCGTCATGGATGAGCAGTTCTTC.